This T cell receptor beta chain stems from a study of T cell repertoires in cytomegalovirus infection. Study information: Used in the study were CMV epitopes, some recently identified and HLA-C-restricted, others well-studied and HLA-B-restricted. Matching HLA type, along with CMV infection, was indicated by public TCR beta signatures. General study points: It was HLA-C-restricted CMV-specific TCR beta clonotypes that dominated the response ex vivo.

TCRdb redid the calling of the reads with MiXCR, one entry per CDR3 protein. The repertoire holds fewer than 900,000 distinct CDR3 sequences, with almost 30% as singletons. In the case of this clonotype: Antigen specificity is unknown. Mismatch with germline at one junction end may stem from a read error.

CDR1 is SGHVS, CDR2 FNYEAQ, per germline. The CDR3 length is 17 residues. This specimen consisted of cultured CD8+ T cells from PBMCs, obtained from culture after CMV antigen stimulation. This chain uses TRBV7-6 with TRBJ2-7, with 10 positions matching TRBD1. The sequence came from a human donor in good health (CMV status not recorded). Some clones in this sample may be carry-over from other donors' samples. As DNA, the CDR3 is TGTGCCACCAGCTTAGGCCCCGGACAGGGGGACTTCTACGAGCAGTACTTC. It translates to CATSLGPGQGDFYEQYF. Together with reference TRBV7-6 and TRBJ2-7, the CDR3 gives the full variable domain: GAGVSQSPRYKVTKRGQDVALRCDPISGHVSLYWYRQALGQGPEFLTYFNYEAQQDKSGLPNDRFSAERPEGSISTLTIQRTEQRDSAMYRCATSLGPGQGDFYEQYFGPGTRLTVT.